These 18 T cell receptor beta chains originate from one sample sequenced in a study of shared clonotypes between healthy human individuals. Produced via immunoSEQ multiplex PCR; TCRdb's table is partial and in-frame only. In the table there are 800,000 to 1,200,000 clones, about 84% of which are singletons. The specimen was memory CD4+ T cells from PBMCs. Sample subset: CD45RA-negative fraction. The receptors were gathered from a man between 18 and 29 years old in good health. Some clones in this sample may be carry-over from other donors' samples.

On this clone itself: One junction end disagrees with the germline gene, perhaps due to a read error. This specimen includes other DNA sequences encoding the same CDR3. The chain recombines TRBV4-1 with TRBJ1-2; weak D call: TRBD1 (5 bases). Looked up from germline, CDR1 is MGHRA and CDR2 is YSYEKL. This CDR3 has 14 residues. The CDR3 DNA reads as TGCGCCAGCAGCCAAGACTCGGGGCCCTATGGCTACACTTTC. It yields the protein CASSQDSGPYGYTF.

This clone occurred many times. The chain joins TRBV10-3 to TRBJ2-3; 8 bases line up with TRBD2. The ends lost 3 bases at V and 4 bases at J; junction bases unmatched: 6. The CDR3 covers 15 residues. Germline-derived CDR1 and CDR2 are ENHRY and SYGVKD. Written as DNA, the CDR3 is TGTGCCATCAGTGATGGGACTAGAGCGGCAGATACGCAGTATTTT. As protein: CAISDGTRAADTQYF.

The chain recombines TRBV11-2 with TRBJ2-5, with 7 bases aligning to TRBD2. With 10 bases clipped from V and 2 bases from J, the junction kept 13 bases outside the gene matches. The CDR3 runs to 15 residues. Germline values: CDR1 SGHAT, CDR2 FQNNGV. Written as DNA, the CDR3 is TGTGCCACCTCACCCCTAGGAGCGGGACAAGAGACCCAGTACTTC. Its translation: CATSPLGAGQETQYF. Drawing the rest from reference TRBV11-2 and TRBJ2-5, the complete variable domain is EAGVAQSPRYKIIEKRQSVAFWCNPISGHATLYWYQQILGQGPKLLIQFQNNGVVDDSQLPKDRFSAERLKGVDSTLKIQPAKLEDSAVYLCATSPLGAGQETQYFGPGTRLLVL.

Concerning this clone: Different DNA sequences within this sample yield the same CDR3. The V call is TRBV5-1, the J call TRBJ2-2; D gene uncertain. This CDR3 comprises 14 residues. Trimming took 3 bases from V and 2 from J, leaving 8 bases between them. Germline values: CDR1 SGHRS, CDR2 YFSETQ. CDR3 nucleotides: TGCGCCAGCAGCTCCCGGACCAACACCGGGGAGCTGTTTTTT. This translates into CASSSRTNTGELFF.

CDR3 in amino acids: CASSQGPGYTF. In DNA form, the CDR3 reads TGTGCCAGCAGCCAAGGCCCCGGCTACACCTTC. The V gene is TRBV14, the J gene TRBJ1-2; no firm D call. With 1 base removed from V and 8 bases from J, the gap between germline ends came to 5 bases. The V gene's germline CDR1 is SGHDN and CDR2 FVKESK. The CDR3 spans 11 residues.

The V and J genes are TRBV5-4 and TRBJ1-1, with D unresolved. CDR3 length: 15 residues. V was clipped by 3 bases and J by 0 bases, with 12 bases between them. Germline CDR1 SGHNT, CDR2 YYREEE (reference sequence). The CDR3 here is CASSSLGLLNTEAFF. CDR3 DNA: TGTGCCAGCAGCTCCCTTGGGTTGTTGAACACTGAAGCTTTCTTT.

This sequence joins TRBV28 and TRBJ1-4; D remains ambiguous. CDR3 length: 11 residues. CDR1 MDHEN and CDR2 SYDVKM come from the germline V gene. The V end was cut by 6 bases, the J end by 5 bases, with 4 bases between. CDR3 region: CASSGNEKLFF. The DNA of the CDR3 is TGTGCCAGCAGCGGAAATGAAAAACTGTTTTTT. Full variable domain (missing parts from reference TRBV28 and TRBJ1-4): DVKVTQSSRYLVKRTGEKVFLECVQDMDHENMFWYRQDPGLGLRLIYFSYDVKMKEKGDIPEGYSVSREKKERFSLILESASTNQTSMYLCASSGNEKLFFGSGTQLSVL.

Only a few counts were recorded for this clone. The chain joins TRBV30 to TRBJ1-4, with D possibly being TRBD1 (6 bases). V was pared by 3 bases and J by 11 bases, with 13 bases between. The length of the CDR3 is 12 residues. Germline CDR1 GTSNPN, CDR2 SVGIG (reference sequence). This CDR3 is CAWSATGRKLFF. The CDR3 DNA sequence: TGTGCCTGGAGCGCTACAGGGAGGAAACTGTTTTTT.

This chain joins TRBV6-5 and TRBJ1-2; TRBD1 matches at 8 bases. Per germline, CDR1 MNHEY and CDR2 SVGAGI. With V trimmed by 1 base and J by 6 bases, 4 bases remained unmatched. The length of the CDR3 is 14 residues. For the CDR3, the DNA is TGTGCCAGCAGTTACTGGGCAGGGGGCAATGGCTACACCTTC. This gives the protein CASSYWAGGNGYTF.

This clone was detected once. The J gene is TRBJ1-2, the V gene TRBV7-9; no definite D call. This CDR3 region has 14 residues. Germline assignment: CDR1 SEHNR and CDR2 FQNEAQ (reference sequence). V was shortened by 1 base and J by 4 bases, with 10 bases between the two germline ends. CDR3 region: CASSLEPFGYGYTF. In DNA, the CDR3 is TGTGCCAGCAGCTTAGAACCCTTCGGCTATGGCTACACCTTC.

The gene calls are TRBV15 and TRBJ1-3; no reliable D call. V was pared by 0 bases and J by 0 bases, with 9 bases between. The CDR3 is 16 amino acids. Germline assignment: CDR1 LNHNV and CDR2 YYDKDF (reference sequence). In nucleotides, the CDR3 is TGTGCCACCAGCAGAGATCTGGCGAGCTCTGGAAACACCATATATTTT. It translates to CATSRDLASSGNTIYF.

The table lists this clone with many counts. CDR3 coding DNA: TGTGCCAGCAGCTTAACGGGGTTCTCCGGCTACACCTTC. This sequence encodes CASSLTGFSGYTF. The chain couples TRBV7-3 to TRBJ1-2; no reliable D call. Trimming pared 0 bases from V and 8 bases from J, leaving 10 bases between. This CDR3 is 13 amino acids long. CDR1 and CDR2 (germline): SGHTA, FQGTGA.

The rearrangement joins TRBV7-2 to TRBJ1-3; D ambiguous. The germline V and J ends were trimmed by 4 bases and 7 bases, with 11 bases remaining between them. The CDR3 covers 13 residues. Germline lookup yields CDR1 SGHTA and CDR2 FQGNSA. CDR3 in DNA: TGTGCCAGCAGCTATAATCAGTGGAACACCATATATTTT. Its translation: CASSYNQWNTIYF.

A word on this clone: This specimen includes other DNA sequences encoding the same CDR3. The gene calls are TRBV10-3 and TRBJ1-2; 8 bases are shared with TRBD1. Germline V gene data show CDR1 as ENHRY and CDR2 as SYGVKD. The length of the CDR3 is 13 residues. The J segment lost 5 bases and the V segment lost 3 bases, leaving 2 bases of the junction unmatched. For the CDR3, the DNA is TGTGCCATCAGTGAACAGGGGGGATATGGCTACACCTTC. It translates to CAISEQGGYGYTF.

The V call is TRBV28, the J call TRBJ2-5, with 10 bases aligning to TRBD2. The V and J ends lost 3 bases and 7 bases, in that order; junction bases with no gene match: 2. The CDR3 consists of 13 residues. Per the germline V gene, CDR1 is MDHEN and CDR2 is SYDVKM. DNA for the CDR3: TGTGCCAGCAGTTTCGGGACTAGCGTGACCCAGTACTTC. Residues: CASSFGTSVTQYF.

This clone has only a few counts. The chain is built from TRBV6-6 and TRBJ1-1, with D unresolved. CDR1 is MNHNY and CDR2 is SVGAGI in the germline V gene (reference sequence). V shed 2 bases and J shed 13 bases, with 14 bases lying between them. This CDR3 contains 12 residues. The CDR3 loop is CASSYNQDEDFF. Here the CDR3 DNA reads TGTGCCAGCAGTTACAATCAGGATGAGGATTTCTTT.

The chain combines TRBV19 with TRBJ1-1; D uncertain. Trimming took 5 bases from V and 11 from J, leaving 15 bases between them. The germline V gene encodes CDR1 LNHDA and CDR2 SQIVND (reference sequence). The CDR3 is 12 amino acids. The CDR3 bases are TGTGCCAGTAGTGGGCCCGCGATGTGGGCTTTCTTT. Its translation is CASSGPAMWAFF. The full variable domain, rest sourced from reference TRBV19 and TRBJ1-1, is DGGITQSPKYLFRKEGQNVTLSCEQNLNHDAMYWYRQDPGQGLRLIYYSQIVNDFQKGDIAEGYSVSREKKESFPLTVTSAQKNPTAFYLCASSGPAMWAFFGQGTRLTVV.

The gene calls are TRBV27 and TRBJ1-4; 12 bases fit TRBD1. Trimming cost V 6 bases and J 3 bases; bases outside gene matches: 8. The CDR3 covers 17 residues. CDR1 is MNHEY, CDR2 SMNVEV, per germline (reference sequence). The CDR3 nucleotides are TGTGCCAGCAGGGCCGGGACAGGGGGCGCTTCTAATGAAAAACTGTTTTTT. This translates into CASRAGTGGASNEKLFF.